The 22 T cell receptor beta chains below were found in one sample sequenced in a study of identical twins. From the 5' RACE reads, TCRdb called clonotypes with MiXCR, one entry per CDR3 protein. Of 1,800,000 or so distinct CDR3 sequences listed, under 35% are singletons. The source material was cord blood. Receptors were obtained from a newborn girl in good health.

This clonotype was recorded many times. The chain uses TRBV12-3 or TRBV12-4 and TRBJ2-1, with TRBD1 matching 10 bases. The CDR3 covers 15 residues. The V gene end was trimmed by 4 bases and the J gene end by 4 bases; junction bases not matched to a gene: 4. CDR3 sequence reads: CASSYRDRGYNEQFF. Here the CDR3 DNA reads TGTGCCAGCAGTTACCGGGACAGGGGTTACAATGAGCAGTTCTTC.

The sample holds a few counts of this clonotype. The rearrangement uses TRBV20-1 and TRBJ2-3; 10 bases match TRBD2. This CDR3 spans 15 amino acids. Trimming at V came to 6 bases and at J to 1 base, leaving 7 bases not matched to a gene. In germline, CDR1 is DFQATT, CDR2 SNEGSKA (reference sequence). CDR3 DNA sequence: TGCAGTGCCCCTACGGGACTAGCGCGCACAGATACGCAGTATTTT. Translation: CSAPTGLARTDTQYF.

The chain joins TRBV20-1 to TRBJ1-5; D is ambiguous. The CDR3 loop spans 13 amino acids. The ends were cut back, 3 bases at V and 0 bases at J, with 6 bases in the middle. Germline CDR1 reads DFQATT; CDR2 reads SNEGSKA (reference sequence). CDR3 amino acids: CSASEHSNQPQHF. The CDR3 DNA reads as TGCAGTGCTAGCGAGCATAGCAATCAGCCCCAGCATTTT.

J is TRBJ2-5 and V is TRBV27; 7 bases align to TRBD2. Trimming removed 4 bases from V and 5 bases from J; junction bases left unmatched: 13. The CDR3 consists of 16 residues. Germline assignment: CDR1 MNHEY and CDR2 SMNVEV (reference sequence). CDR3 bases: TGTGCCAGCAGTTCCCAACTGGCGGGGGTAACTGAGACCCAGTACTTC. It yields the protein CASSSQLAGVTETQYF.

This clonotype was picked up a small number of times. This chain uses TRBV6-2 or TRBV6-3 with TRBJ2-6; D might be TRBD1 or TRBD2, each matching 5 bases. In germline, CDR1 is MNHEY, CDR2 SVGEGT. The CDR3 loop spans 16 amino acids. V dropped 8 bases and J dropped 2 bases, with 16 bases sitting between them. For the CDR3, the DNA is TGTGCCAGCCAGGGTCTGGAGGCTCCTGGGGCCAACGTCCTGACTTTC. It encodes CASQGLEAPGANVLTF.

This rearrangement joins TRBV4-2 to TRBJ1-2, with 8 bases identical to TRBD1. Germline lookup yields CDR1 LGHNA and CDR2 YNFKEQ. The CDR3 spans 19 residues. V trimming: 0 bases; J trimming: 4 bases; junction bases outside the gene matches: 16. The CDR3 nucleotides are TGTGCCAGCAGCCAAGATCCCACGACAGGGGCGGACCGCATCTATGGCTACACCTTC. Translated: CASSQDPTTGADRIYGYTF.

This clonotype has a handful of counts. The chain recombines TRBV20-1 with TRBJ1-2; D is uncertain. Per germline, CDR1 DFQATT and CDR2 SNEGSKA (reference sequence). The CDR3 runs to 10 residues. The V end was cut by 6 bases, the J end by 9 bases, with 11 bases between. CDR3 sequence (DNA): TGCAGTGCCCCCACGGGCCGCTACACCTTC. Protein product: CSAPTGRYTF.

The rearrangement uses TRBV28 and TRBJ1-5; D possibly corresponds to TRBD1 (5 bases). Germline CDR1 is MDHEN and CDR2 is SYDVKM. Trimming took 3 bases from V and 6 from J, leaving 15 bases between them. This CDR3 region has 15 residues. The CDR3 DNA follows: TGTGCCAGCAGTTTTCGAGCAGGGCAAGGTCAGCCCCAGCATTTT. The encoded protein is CASSFRAGQGQPQHF.

V usage is TRBV5-1 and J usage is TRBJ2-5, with D hard to call. The V end was cut by 4 bases, the J end by 1 base, with 11 bases between. Germline assignment: CDR1 SGHRS and CDR2 YFSETQ. CDR3 length: 14 amino acids. CDR3 coding DNA: TGCGCCAGCAGCGTTCAAGGGTCCCAAGAGACCCAGTACTTC. Translating gives CASSVQGSQETQYF.

Only a few counts were recorded for this clonotype. The CDR3 reads CASSIGVLGQGSPALWAGYTF. The DNA of the CDR3 is TGTGCCAGTAGTATAGGCGTTCTCGGACAGGGCTCTCCGGCACTCTGGGCTGGCTACACCTTC. The J gene is TRBJ1-2, the V gene TRBV19; TRBD1 aligns across 8 bases. The CDR3 length is 21 residues. V dropped 1 base and J dropped 7; count of bases not matched to a gene: 26. Germline values: CDR1 LNHDA, CDR2 SQIVND (reference sequence). The full variable domain, rest sourced from reference TRBV19 and TRBJ1-2, is DGGITQSPKYLFRKEGQNVTLSCEQNLNHDAMYWYRQDPGQGLRLIYYSQIVNDFQKGDIAEGYSVSREKKESFPLTVTSAQKNPTAFYLCASSIGVLGQGSPALWAGYTFGSGTRLTVV.

In this sample, this clonotype turned up a few times. V gene TRBV5-1 combines with J gene TRBJ1-1, with no clear D. This CDR3 has 14 residues. Germline lookup yields CDR1 SGHRS and CDR2 YFSETQ. Trimming stripped 4 bases from V and 7 bases from J, with 17 bases between. This CDR3 reads CASSPIWILSEAFF. The CDR3 region has the DNA TGCGCCAGCAGCCCGATATGGATTTTAAGTGAAGCTTTCTTT.

This clonotype was recorded a few times. The chain couples TRBV5-1 to TRBJ2-1, with 8 bases lining up with TRBD2. Germline V gene sequence: CDR1 SGHRS, CDR2 YFSETQ. V lost 2 bases to trimming and J lost 9 bases; unmatched junction nucleotides: 10. The CDR3 sequence is 15 residues long. The CDR3 coding sequence is TGCGCCAGCAGCTTAGTCGGGGGGGCTCGGAGTGAGCAGTTCTTC. It encodes CASSLVGGARSEQFF.

In its sample, this clonotype was seen a few times. The CDR3 nucleotides read TGTGCCAGCAGCCCCAGACTAGCCCTCTACGAGCAGTACTTC. Translating gives CASSPRLALYEQYF. This chain uses TRBV9 with TRBJ2-7, with 7 positions matching TRBD2. Trimming cost V 4 bases and J 3 bases; bases outside gene matches: 7. In germline, CDR1 is SGDLS, CDR2 YYNGEE. The CDR3 has 14 residues. The variable domain in full, completed from reference TRBV9 and TRBJ2-7, reads DSGVTQTPKHLITATGQRVTLRCSPRSGDLSVYWYQQSLDQGLQFLIQYYNGEERAKGNILERFSAQQFPDLHSELNLSSLELGDSALYFCASSPRLALYEQYFGPGTRLTVT.

This chain links TRBV28 with TRBJ1-1; TRBD1 aligns across 8 bases. V lost 6 bases and J lost 7; bases outside the gene matches: 13. The germline V gene encodes CDR1 MDHEN and CDR2 SYDVKM. The CDR3 is 15 residues long. The CDR3: CASRSGGAGQGEAFF. As DNA, the CDR3 is TGTGCCAGCAGATCAGGGGGCGCGGGGCAAGGTGAAGCTTTCTTT.

This chain links TRBV10-3 with TRBJ2-2; D is unresolved. The CDR3 loop spans 12 amino acids. The germline CDR1 and CDR2 sequences are ENHRY and SYGVKD. Deletions cut 6 bases from V and 0 bases from J, with 2 bases between. CDR3 residues: CAIRTNTGELFF. DNA for the CDR3: TGTGCCATCAGGACGAACACCGGGGAGCTGTTTTTT.

This clonotype came up a few times. The rearrangement joins TRBV11-1 to TRBJ2-3, with D hard to call. Trimming left V 1 base short and J 5 bases short, with 13 bases between. This CDR3 spans 15 amino acids. Germline assignment: CDR1 SGHAT and CDR2 FQDESV (reference sequence). This CDR3 is CASSLGARSRDTQYF. Here the CDR3 DNA reads TGTGCCAGCAGCTTAGGGGCGCGATCGCGAGATACGCAGTATTTT.

This clonotype was counted a few times. V and J are TRBV29-1 and TRBJ2-5, with TRBD1 identical over 8 bases. Trimming at V came to 7 bases and at J to 2 bases, leaving 12 bases not matched to a gene. Germline values: CDR1 SQVTM, CDR2 ANQGSEA. This CDR3 region has 15 residues. CDR3: CSAPPHRGRQETQYF. The CDR3 coding sequence is TGCAGCGCCCCCCCCCACAGGGGGAGGCAAGAGACCCAGTACTTC. Together with reference TRBV29-1 and TRBJ2-5, the CDR3 gives the full variable domain: SAVISQKPSRDICQRGTSLTIQCQVDSQVTMMFWYRQQPGQSLTLIATANQGSEATYESGFVIDKFPISRPNLTFSTLTVSNMSPEDSSIYLCSAPPHRGRQETQYFGPGTRLLVL.

This clonotype was observed a few times. The J gene is TRBJ2-7, the V gene TRBV6-1; the D gene is possibly TRBD1 (5 bases). The CDR3 extends over 14 amino acids. Germline V gene lookup returns CDR1 MNHNS and CDR2 SASEGT. Trimming took off 2 bases at V and 4 bases at J, with 12 bases between the two ends. The CDR3: CASSEYRGNYEQYF. Here the CDR3 DNA reads TGTGCCAGCAGTGAATATAGGGGTAATTACGAGCAGTACTTC.

This clonotype was picked up a small number of times. This chain connects TRBV7-2 to TRBJ1-1; perhaps TRBD1 as D (5 bases). With 5 bases removed from V and 13 bases from J, the gap between germline ends came to 20 bases. The CDR3 consists of 13 residues. CDR1 is SGHTA, CDR2 FQGNSA, per germline. The DNA of the CDR3 is TGTGCCAGCAGCCCCCCGGGGACCTTAGGGCATTTCTTT. Amino acids: CASSPPGTLGHFF.

Points on this clonotype: A clone one base away is much larger, so this may be a read error. The chain's CDR3 is CSATHEQYF. The CDR3 DNA reads as TGCAGTGCTACGCATGAGCAGTACTTC. This chain links TRBV20-1 with TRBJ2-5; no clear D. The CDR3 is made up of 9 amino acids. The germline V and J ends were trimmed by 4 bases and 11 bases, with 8 bases remaining between them. Germline values: CDR1 DFQATT, CDR2 SNEGSKA (reference sequence).

This clonotype was seen a few times. This rearrangement joins TRBV4-2 to TRBJ1-5; 9 positions match TRBD1. This CDR3 has 14 residues. Germline values: CDR1 LGHNA, CDR2 YNFKEQ. Losses at the gene ends were 4 bases for V and 6 bases for J; bases not matched to a gene: 4. The CDR3: CASSRGTGLQPQHF. In DNA, the CDR3 is TGTGCCAGCAGCCGAGGGACAGGGCTTCAGCCCCAGCATTTT.

The table lists this clonotype with a few counts. The chain recombines TRBV7-2 with TRBJ1-6; 7 bases match TRBD1. The CDR3 totals 15 residues. Germline loops: CDR1 SGHTA, CDR2 FQGNSA. The ends lost 4 bases at V and 9 bases at J; junction bases unmatched: 9. CDR3 bases: TGTGCCAGCAGCTCGTCGACAGGGAGTAGTTCACCCCTCCACTTT. This translates into CASSSSTGSSSPLHF.